This T cell receptor beta chain was recovered during a study of cytomegalovirus exposure and HLA in healthy donors. A multiplex PCR was run with 60 Vbeta primers and 13 Jbeta primers. Profiled with immunoSEQ multiplex PCR; TCRdb holds only in-frame clones, not every one. The sample records 240,000 or so clones, 81% being singletons. The study's findings and limits: A link between a missense DCLRE1C variant and TCR beta V- and J-gene trimming emerged from a later analysis. An Asian-associated ancestry cluster reportedly showed fewer N-insertions than the approximately 670-donor mean in a later analysis. The authors listed roughly 150 TCR beta chains as cytomegalovirus-associated.

As for this clone: Its antigen is currently unknown.

Sequencing was done on a sample of PBMCs. The TCR comes from a woman aged 60-70 years in good health and CMV-seropositive.

The CDR3 coding sequence is TGTGCCAGCAGCAAGACAGGGGGCACTGAAGCTTTCTTT. It codes for CASSKTGGTEAFF. The chain couples TRBV9 to TRBJ1-1; 9 bases align to TRBD1. V was pared by 4 bases and J by 4 bases, with 2 bases of the junction left unmatched. The germline V gene has CDR1 SGDLS and CDR2 YYNGEE. The CDR3 is 13 amino acids.